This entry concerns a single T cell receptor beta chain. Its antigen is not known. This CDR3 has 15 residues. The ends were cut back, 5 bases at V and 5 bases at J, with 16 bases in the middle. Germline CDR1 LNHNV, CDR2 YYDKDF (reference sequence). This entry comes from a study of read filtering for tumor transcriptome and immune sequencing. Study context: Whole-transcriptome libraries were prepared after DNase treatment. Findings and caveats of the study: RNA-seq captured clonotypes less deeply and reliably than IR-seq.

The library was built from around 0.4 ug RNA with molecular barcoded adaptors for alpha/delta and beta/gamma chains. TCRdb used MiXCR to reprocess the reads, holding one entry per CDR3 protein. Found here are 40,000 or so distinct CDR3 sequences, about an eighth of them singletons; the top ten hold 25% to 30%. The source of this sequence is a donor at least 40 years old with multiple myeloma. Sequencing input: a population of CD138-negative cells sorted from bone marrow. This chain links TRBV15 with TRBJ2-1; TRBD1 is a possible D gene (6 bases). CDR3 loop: CATSPPRQGHNEQFF. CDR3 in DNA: TGTGCCACCAGCCCCCCTCGGCAGGGGCACAATGAGCAGTTCTTC.